This T cell receptor beta chain was found in a study of T-cell reconstitution after alpha-beta-depleted transplantation in children. Study-wide results and limits: Newly produced T cells mostly provided counts and TCRbeta diversity after one year, as hyperexpanded clones declined. Reportedly, only several hundred clones from non-depleted graft cells drove alpha-beta T-cell counts at about two months.

Trimming pared 1 base from V and 0 bases from J, leaving 13 bases between. The CDR3 contains 17 residues. In germline, CDR1 is MGHRA, CDR2 YSYEKL. TCRbeta library construction was performed incorporating unique molecular identifiers. TCRdb recomputed calls from the PCR reads with MiXCR, one row per CDR3 protein. The sample has 300,000 to 400,000 distinct CDR3 sequences; over 20% are singletons. This clonotype showed up just a few times. Its cognate antigen is unknown. The chain recombines TRBV4-1 with TRBJ2-1, with D unresolved. The receptor comes from a male patient under 18 who had a stem cell transplant for acute lymphoblastic leukemia, so the T cells may come from the graft donor. The sequences come from PBMCs, mostly from graft donor cells, collected 180 days after TCRalphabeta/CD19-depleted stem cell transplant. In DNA, the CDR3 is TGCGCCAGCAGCCAAGGGGTACCTCTGAGCTCCTACAATGAGCAGTTCTTC. Residues: CASSQGVPLSSYNEQFF.